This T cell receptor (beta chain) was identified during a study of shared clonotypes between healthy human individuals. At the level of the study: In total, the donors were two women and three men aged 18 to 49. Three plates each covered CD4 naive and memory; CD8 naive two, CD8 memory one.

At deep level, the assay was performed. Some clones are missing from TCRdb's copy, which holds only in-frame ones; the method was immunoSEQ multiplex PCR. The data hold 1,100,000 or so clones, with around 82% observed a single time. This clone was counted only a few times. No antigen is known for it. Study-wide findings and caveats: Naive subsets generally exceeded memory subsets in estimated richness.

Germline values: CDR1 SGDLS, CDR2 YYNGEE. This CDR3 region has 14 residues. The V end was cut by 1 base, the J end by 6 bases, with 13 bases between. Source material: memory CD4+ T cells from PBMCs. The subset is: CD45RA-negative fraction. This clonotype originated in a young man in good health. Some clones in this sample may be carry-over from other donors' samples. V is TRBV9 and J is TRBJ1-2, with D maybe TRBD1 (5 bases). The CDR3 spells CASSVTTGTDGYTF. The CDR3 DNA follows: TGTGCCAGCAGCGTAACGACCGGGACGGATGGCTACACCTTC.